This TCR beta chain originates from a study of T cells in localized non-small cell lung cancer. Study-level results: The appearance of a median approximately 55 of the top 100 tumor clones was seen in adjacent lung. The greatest T cell clonality was found in uninvolved adjacent lung (higher than in tumor). Elevated blood T cell density was associated with longer overall survival. Only one tumor region went through sequencing, so heterogeneity may still be there.

Germline V gene sequence: CDR1 SNHLY, CDR2 FYNNEI. The V end was cut by 4 bases, the J end by 3 bases, with 3 bases between. The CDR3 sequence is 12 residues long. A remark on this clone: Its antigen is unidentified.

Only in-frame clones appear in the TCRdb table, and some are missing; sequencing was by immunoSEQ multiplex PCR. Of approximately 60,000 clones detected, around 90% appear once; the ten largest clones hold over 1.5%. The sample in question was peripheral blood, obtained before any cancer treatment. The chain couples TRBV2 to TRBJ2-2; no reliable D call. This clonotype was obtained from a woman aged 35-70 years with stage I lung adenocarcinoma. The CDR3 protein is CASSADTGELFF. CDR3 DNA: TGTGCCAGCAGTGCGGACACCGGGGAGCTGTTTTTT. Filled out from reference TRBV2 and TRBJ2-2, the complete variable domain reads EPEVTQTPSHQVTQMGQEVILRCVPISNHLYFYWYRQILGQKVEFLVSFYNNEISEKSEIFDDQFSVERPDGSNFTLKIRSTKLEDSAMYFCASSADTGELFFGEGSRLTVL.